What follows is one TCR beta chain and its context. This sample was taken from a study of beta chain features in type 1 diabetes. Expressed TCRB transcripts were sequenced, since all the RNA that had been isolated was reverse transcribed. Only in-frame clones appear in the TCRdb table, and some are missing; sequencing was by immunoSEQ multiplex PCR. This table has some 900,000 clones, roughly a sixth appearing once. The trim removed 5 bases at V and 8 bases at J, leaving 14 bases unmatched. Germline CDR1 reads LGHNT; CDR2 reads FRNRAP. There are 15 residues in the CDR3. This receptor was identified in a woman aged 18-30 years in good health. The chain uses TRBV12-5 and TRBJ1-2; 7 positions agree with TRBD1. Sequences were obtained from naive CD4+ T cells from blood. The CDR3 DNA follows: TGTGCTAGTGGTCCCACCGACAGGGAGGCGCAGGGCTACACCTTC. Amino acid sequence: CASGPTDREAQGYTF.